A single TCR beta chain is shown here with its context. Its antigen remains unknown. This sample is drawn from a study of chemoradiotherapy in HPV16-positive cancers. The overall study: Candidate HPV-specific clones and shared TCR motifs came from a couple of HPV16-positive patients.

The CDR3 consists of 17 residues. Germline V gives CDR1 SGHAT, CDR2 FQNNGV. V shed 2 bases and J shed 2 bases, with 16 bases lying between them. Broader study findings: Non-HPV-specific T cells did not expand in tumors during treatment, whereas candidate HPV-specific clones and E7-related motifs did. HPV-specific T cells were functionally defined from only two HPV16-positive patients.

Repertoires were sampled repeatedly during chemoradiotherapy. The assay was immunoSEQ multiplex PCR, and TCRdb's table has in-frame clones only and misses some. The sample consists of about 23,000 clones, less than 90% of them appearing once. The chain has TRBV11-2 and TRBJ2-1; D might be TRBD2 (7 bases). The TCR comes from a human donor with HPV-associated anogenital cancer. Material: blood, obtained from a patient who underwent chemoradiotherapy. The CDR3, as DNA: TGTGCCAGCAGCTTACCCCGGGGGAGGGGGGCCTACAATGAGCAGTTCTTC. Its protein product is CASSLPRGRGAYNEQFF.